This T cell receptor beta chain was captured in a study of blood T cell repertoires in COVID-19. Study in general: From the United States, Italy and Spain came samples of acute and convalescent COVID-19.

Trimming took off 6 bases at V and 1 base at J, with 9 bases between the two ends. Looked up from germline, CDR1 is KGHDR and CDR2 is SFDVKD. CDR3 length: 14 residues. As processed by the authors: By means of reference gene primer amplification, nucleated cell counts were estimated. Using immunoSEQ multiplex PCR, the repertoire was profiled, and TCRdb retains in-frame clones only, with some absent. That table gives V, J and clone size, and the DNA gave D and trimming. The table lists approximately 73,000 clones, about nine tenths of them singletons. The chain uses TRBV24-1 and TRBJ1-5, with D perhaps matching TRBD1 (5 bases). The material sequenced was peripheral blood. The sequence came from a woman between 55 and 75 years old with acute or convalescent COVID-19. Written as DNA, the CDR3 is TGTGCCACCAGTATCCCAGGGAGCAATCAGCCCCAGCATTTT. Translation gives CATSIPGSNQPQHF.